The next 19 T cell receptor beta chains were all read from a single sample in a study of lymphopenia after photon versus proton radiotherapy. The data were produced by immunoSEQ multiplex PCR, yet TCRdb's version contains in-frame clones alone and is incomplete. The repertoire holds 150,000 or so clones, with around nine tenths as singletons. Sequenced material: peripheral blood, taken from a patient treated with photon-based radiotherapy. These receptors came from a man in his fifties with gastric cancer.

The chain carries TRBV5-1 and TRBJ2-5; a possible D gene is TRBD2 (7 bases). V was cut by 3 bases and J by 5 bases, with 17 bases left in between. Germline assignment: CDR1 SGHRS and CDR2 YFSETQ. This CDR3 has 15 amino acids. This CDR3 is CASSWGGQMQETQYF. The CDR3 bases are TGCGCCAGCAGCTGGGGGGGCCAAATGCAGGAGACCCAGTACTTC.

The J gene is TRBJ2-7, the V gene TRBV28; TRBD1 is a possible D gene (6 bases). CDR3 length: 14 amino acids. Between the trimmed V and J ends, which lost 7 bases and 4 bases, there was a span of 17 bases. CDR1 and CDR2 (germline): MDHEN, SYDVKM. The CDR3 bases are TGTGCCAGCACAGTAACAGGGTCTCTGTACGAGCAGTACTTC. Its protein is CASTVTGSLYEQYF.

V usage is TRBV19 and J usage is TRBJ2-1, with TRBD2 matching 12 bases. In germline, CDR1 is LNHDA, CDR2 SQIVND (reference sequence). The length of the CDR3 is 15 residues. With V trimmed by 4 bases and J by 6 bases, 4 bases remained unmatched. The CDR3 nucleotides are TGTGCCAGTAGTAAAACTAGCGGGAGGCCCAATGAGCAGTTCTTC. This encodes CASSKTSGRPNEQFF. Full variable domain (missing parts from reference TRBV19 and TRBJ2-1): DGGITQSPKYLFRKEGQNVTLSCEQNLNHDAMYWYRQDPGQGLRLIYYSQIVNDFQKGDIAEGYSVSREKKESFPLTVTSAQKNPTAFYLCASSKTSGRPNEQFFGPGTRLTVL.

The CDR3 sequence: CASSLFHGTGDNEQFF. CDR3 DNA sequence: TGCGCCAGCAGCCTTTTCCACGGGACAGGGGACAATGAGCAGTTCTTC. The V and J genes are TRBV5-1 and TRBJ2-1; TRBD1 matches at 10 bases. The length of the CDR3 is 16 residues. V was pared by 4 bases and J by 5 bases, with 9 bases of the junction left unmatched. Looked up from germline, CDR1 is SGHRS and CDR2 is YFSETQ.

V and J are TRBV7-6 and TRBJ2-3; possible D gene TRBD1, 5 bases. The CDR3 loop spans 14 amino acids. Deletions cut 1 base from V and 6 bases from J, with 11 bases between. The V gene's germline CDR1 is SGHVS and CDR2 FNYEAQ. This chain's CDR3 is CASSLGTPADTQYF. Written as DNA, the CDR3 is TGTGCCAGCAGCTTAGGGACACCTGCGGATACGCAGTATTTT.

V usage is TRBV5-1 and J usage is TRBJ2-5; TRBD1 agrees at 8 bases. The germline V gene has CDR1 SGHRS and CDR2 YFSETQ. The CDR3 is made up of 14 amino acids. Losses at the gene ends were 4 bases for V and 5 bases for J; bases not matched to a gene: 7. The CDR3 coding sequence is TGCGCCAGCAGCATGACAGGGGCTCGGGAGACCCAGTACTTC. Translating it yields CASSMTGARETQYF.

The chain uses TRBV6-4 and TRBJ2-1; 9 bases map to TRBD1. With 6 bases clipped from V and 3 bases from J, the junction kept 6 bases outside the gene matches. Per the germline V gene, CDR1 is MRHNA and CDR2 is SNTAGT. The CDR3 extends over 15 amino acids. This CDR3 reads CASSAGTGNYNEQFF. The CDR3 region has the DNA TGTGCCAGCAGCGCCGGGACAGGGAACTACAATGAGCAGTTCTTC.

The rearrangement links TRBV5-4 to TRBJ2-2, with 12 bases matching TRBD1. The CDR3 spans 16 residues. Germline V CDR1 and CDR2: SGHNT, YYREEE (reference sequence). Trimming took 2 bases from V and 4 from J; bases not matched to a gene: 3. The CDR3 loop reads CASSLGTGGGTGELFF. In DNA form, the CDR3 reads TGTGCCAGCAGCTTAGGGACAGGGGGCGGCACCGGGGAGCTGTTTTTT.

This sequence joins TRBV2 and TRBJ2-3; a weak D match, TRBD2 (5 bases). This CDR3 spans 16 amino acids. The V end lost 4 bases, the J end lost 0 bases, and 14 bases lay between the germline ends. The germline V gene has CDR1 SNHLY and CDR2 FYNNEI. CDR3 region: CASSGVRGPSTDTQYF. Written as DNA, the CDR3 is TGTGCCAGCAGTGGAGTCCGCGGGCCTAGCACAGATACGCAGTATTTT.

The chain is built from TRBV18 and TRBJ2-7, with unresolved D. V lost 7 bases, J lost 0 bases, and 10 bases lay in between. Germline values: CDR1 KGHSH, CDR2 LQKENI. This CDR3 contains 13 residues. The CDR3 spells CASFRSTSYEQYF. The CDR3 nucleotides read TGTGCCAGCTTCCGGAGTACCTCCTACGAGCAGTACTTC.

The gene calls are TRBV6-1 and TRBJ2-5, with 8 bases aligning to TRBD2. With 6 bases clipped from V and 1 base from J, the junction kept 1 base outside the gene matches. The germline gives CDR1 MNHNS, CDR2 SASEGT. The CDR3 is 13 amino acids. CDR3 DNA: TGTGCCAGCAGACTAGCGGTCCAAGAGACCCAGTACTTC. Its protein is CASRLAVQETQYF.

The chain joins TRBV18 to TRBJ2-3; tentatively, D is TRBD2 (5 bases). The V end lost 2 bases, the J end lost 1 base, and 10 bases lay between the germline ends. Germline V gene data show CDR1 as KGHSH and CDR2 as LQKENI. The CDR3 has 15 residues. Written as DNA, the CDR3 is TGTGCCAGCTCACCATTCTCCGGGGGCACAGATACGCAGTATTTT. It is translated as CASSPFSGGTDTQYF.

The V gene is TRBV2, the J gene TRBJ2-7; 7 positions match TRBD1. There are 16 residues in the CDR3. In germline, CDR1 is SNHLY, CDR2 FYNNEI. V was clipped by 2 bases and J by 1 base; unmatched bases: 8. The CDR3 loop reads CASSEFRNRGSYEQYF. CDR3 nucleotide sequence: TGTGCCAGCAGTGAATTCCGGAACAGGGGTTCCTACGAGCAGTACTTC.

The V call is TRBV10-3, the J call TRBJ2-2, with 7 bases lining up with TRBD2. From germline, CDR1 is ENHRY and CDR2 SYGVKD. This CDR3 contains 15 residues. Trimming removed 0 bases from V and 3 bases from J; junction bases left unmatched: 1. CDR3 in amino acids: CAISESGGDTGELFF. DNA of the CDR3: TGTGCCATCAGTGAGTCGGGAGGGGACACCGGGGAGCTGTTTTTT.

The chain carries TRBV19 and TRBJ1-4; D remains ambiguous. The CDR3 spans 14 residues. Germline-derived CDR1 and CDR2 are LNHDA and SQIVND (reference sequence). Trimming shortened V by 5 bases and J by 5 bases, and 12 bases separated the two germline ends. This CDR3 reads CASSSRQTNEKLFF. In nucleotides, the CDR3 is TGTGCCAGTAGTTCCCGGCAAACGAATGAAAAACTGTTTTTT.

The chain couples TRBV7-9 to TRBJ1-1; D remains unclear. V lost 2 bases and J 3 bases, leaving 7 bases between the germline ends. The germline gives CDR1 SEHNR, CDR2 FQNEAQ (reference sequence). The CDR3 covers 13 residues. The CDR3 loop reads CASSLMADTEAFF. DNA for the CDR3: TGTGCCAGCAGCTTAATGGCCGACACTGAAGCTTTCTTT.

V and J are TRBV7-9 and TRBJ2-7; tentative D call: TRBD1 (6 bases). Trimming took 2 bases from V and 0 from J, leaving 11 bases between them. From germline, CDR1 is SEHNR and CDR2 FQNEAQ (reference sequence). This CDR3 is 15 amino acids long. The CDR3 DNA follows: TGTGCCAGCAGCTTAAGGCAGGGGATCTCCTACGAGCAGTACTTC. As protein: CASSLRQGISYEQYF.

V and J are TRBV4-1 and TRBJ2-4, with TRBD2 matching over 12 bases. Germline CDR1 and CDR2: MGHRA and YSYEKL. V lost 1 base and J lost 8; bases outside the gene matches: 3. The CDR3 runs 15 residues. The DNA for the CDR3 is TGCGCCAGCAGCCAAGGACTAGCGGGAGTTTACATTCAGTACTTC. It codes for CASSQGLAGVYIQYF.

V and J are TRBV19 and TRBJ2-7; 7 bases map to TRBD1. The CDR3 sequence is 12 residues long. V dropped 3 bases and J dropped 12; count of bases not matched to a gene: 8. Germline values: CDR1 LNHDA, CDR2 SQIVND (reference sequence). The CDR3 loop is CASSIRQGPLYF. The CDR3 DNA reads as TGTGCCAGTAGTATTAGACAGGGCCCCCTGTACTTC. Full variable domain (missing parts from reference TRBV19 and TRBJ2-7): DGGITQSPKYLFRKEGQNVTLSCEQNLNHDAMYWYRQDPGQGLRLIYYSQIVNDFQKGDIAEGYSVSREKKESFPLTVTSAQKNPTAFYLCASSIRQGPLYFGPGTRLTVT.